This T cell receptor (beta chain) originates from a study of cytomegalovirus exposure and HLA in healthy donors. General study results and limits: According to reports, the classifier identified cytomegalovirus status with high specificity and sensitivity. Reportedly, HLA-A and HLA-B alleles of most subjects were accurately predicted from TCR beta. Among TCR sequences, most were rare, though some public TCRs appeared in many donors.

On this clone itself: Its specificity is unknown.

In the PCR, 60 Vbeta and 13 Jbeta primers were used. Produced via immunoSEQ multiplex PCR; TCRdb's table is partial and in-frame only. The sample lists some 200,000 clones, approximately 90% occurring once. Source material: PBMCs. This receptor was obtained from a young woman in good health and CMV-seronegative.

The chain's CDR3 is CASRPTSGSFTDTQYF. The CDR3 nucleotides read TGTGCCAGCAGGCCGACTAGCGGGAGTTTCACAGATACGCAGTATTTT. The V and J genes are TRBV5-4 and TRBJ2-3, with 12 bases fitting TRBD2. Germline V CDR1 and CDR2: SGHNT, YYREEE (reference sequence). Unmatched junction bases numbered 6, after V lost 5 bases and J lost 2 bases. The CDR3 loop spans 16 amino acids.